A single sample is the source of the 25 T cell receptor beta chains below, sequenced in a study of Ad26.COV2.S vaccination and SARS-CoV-2 variants. Treatment of the sample: about 20 received Ad26.COV2.S at low or high dose, single or two shots; several received placebo; per-sample allocation not given. Collection of the samples took place on day 63 after the first injection of vaccine or placebo. Some clones are missing from TCRdb's copy, which holds only in-frame ones; the method was immunoSEQ multiplex PCR. This table holds approximately 350,000 clones, 87% found once. The sample was peripheral blood, taken in a trial of Ad26.COV2.S vaccine versus placebo. The source of these receptors is a person aged 18-65 years who received the Ad26.COV2.S COVID-19 vaccine or a placebo.

This sequence joins TRBV6-6 and TRBJ2-3; 8 nucleotides line up with TRBD2. Germline V gene data show CDR1 as MNHNY and CDR2 as SVGAGI (reference sequence). V was pared by 11 bases and J by 7 bases, with 11 bases of the junction left unmatched. The CDR3 totals 13 residues. As DNA, the CDR3 is TGTGCCGTTCCGGGAGGGGCTCCAAATACGCAGTATTTT. Translating gives CAVPGGAPNTQYF.

This rearrangement joins TRBV19 to TRBJ2-5; D is possibly TRBD1 (5 bases). CDR1 and CDR2 from the germline V gene are LNHDA and SQIVND (reference sequence). V lost 6 bases, J lost 2 bases, and 22 bases lay in between. CDR3 length: 17 amino acids. The CDR3 reads CASSPSGGAYWQETQYF. The CDR3 DNA sequence: TGTGCCAGTAGCCCCTCTGGTGGGGCTTATTGGCAAGAGACCCAGTACTTC.

The J gene is TRBJ2-1, the V gene TRBV2; tentative D call: TRBD2 (6 bases). Looked up from germline, CDR1 is SNHLY and CDR2 is FYNNEI. Trimming took off 10 bases at V and 3 bases at J, with 22 bases between the two ends. CDR3 size: 16 residues. The CDR3 sequence: CATDLAWRGNYNEQFF. CDR3 nucleotides: TGTGCCACCGATCTTGCCTGGCGGGGTAACTACAATGAGCAGTTCTTC.

The gene calls are TRBV19 and TRBJ2-7; D could derive from TRBD1 or TRBD2 (6 bases each). The CDR3 sequence is 14 residues long. Trimming stripped 10 bases from V and 2 bases from J, with 18 bases between. Germline V gene lookup returns CDR1 LNHDA and CDR2 SQIVND (reference sequence). The CDR3 region is CATREAGETYEQYF. CDR3 DNA sequence: TGTGCCACTAGGGAGGCAGGGGAGACCTACGAGCAGTACTTC.

This chain connects TRBV7-2 to TRBJ2-6, with D unresolved. Germline loops: CDR1 SGHTA, CDR2 FQGNSA. The germline V and J ends were trimmed by 2 bases and 0 bases, with 5 bases remaining between them. The CDR3 has 15 residues. CDR3 bases: TGTGCCAGCAGCTTACAGCGCTCTGGGGCCAACGTCCTGACTTTC. It translates to CASSLQRSGANVLTF.

J is TRBJ2-7 and V is TRBV7-9; maybe TRBD2 (5 bases). The CDR3 runs 11 residues. The germline V and J ends were trimmed by 5 bases and 4 bases, with 6 bases remaining between them. Germline V CDR1 and CDR2: SEHNR, FQNEAQ (reference sequence). The CDR3 DNA sequence: TGTGCCAGCAGCCGCGGGTACGAGCAGTACTTC. Its protein product is CASSRGYEQYF.

The rearrangement joins TRBV30 to TRBJ1-5; D gene uncertain. The germline CDR1 and CDR2 sequences are GTSNPN and SVGIG (reference sequence). CDR3 length: 13 residues. The germline V and J ends were trimmed by 0 bases and 6 bases, with 9 bases remaining between them. In DNA form, the CDR3 reads TGTGCCTGGAGTGTAGGTTCAGGTCAGCCCCAGCATTTT. The encoded protein is CAWSVGSGQPQHF.

The rearrangement uses TRBV4-1 and TRBJ1-5, with D maybe TRBD1 (5 bases). The germline CDR1 and CDR2 sequences are MGHRA and YSYEKL. Trimming cost V 4 bases and J 5 bases, with 21 bases left between them. CDR3 length: 17 residues. CDR3 sequence: CASSRGEGPSMDQPQHF. DNA of the CDR3: TGCGCCAGCAGCCGAGGGGAGGGGCCGAGCATGGATCAGCCCCAGCATTTT.

V is TRBV2 and J is TRBJ1-2; D remains ambiguous. Germline CDR1 is SNHLY and CDR2 is FYNNEI. Trimming took 4 bases from V and 5 from J, leaving 11 bases between them. The CDR3 sequence is 13 residues long. For the CDR3, the DNA is TGTGCCAGCAGTGGGAGACGGCTATATGGCTACACCTTC. This encodes CASSGRRLYGYTF.

This rearrangement joins TRBV14 to TRBJ2-1; perhaps D is TRBD1 or TRBD2 (5 bases each). Between the trimmed V and J ends, which lost 4 bases and 10 bases, there was a span of 8 bases. The germline CDR1 and CDR2 sequences are SGHDN and FVKESK. The CDR3 spans 11 residues. This CDR3 reads CASSREGEQFF. The CDR3 DNA is TGTGCCAGCAGCCGCGAGGGGGAGCAGTTCTTC.

The CDR3 is CASSPGTGTHEQYF. The CDR3 DNA is TGTGCCAGCAGCCCCGGGACAGGGACCCACGAGCAGTACTTC. The V gene is TRBV9, the J gene TRBJ2-7; 9 bases map to TRBD1. This CDR3 contains 14 residues. Looked up from germline, CDR1 is SGDLS and CDR2 is YYNGEE. Trimming took 4 bases from V and 5 from J; bases not matched to a gene: 7.

Written as DNA, the CDR3 is TGTGCCAGCAGCGTAGAGGGGACAGGGGCCTACGAGCAGTACTTC. Protein product: CASSVEGTGAYEQYF. This chain joins TRBV9 and TRBJ2-7; TRBD1 matches 10 bases. The V segment lost 0 bases and the J segment 2 bases; nucleotides outside the gene matches: 2. There are 15 residues in the CDR3. Germline V gene data show CDR1 as SGDLS and CDR2 as YYNGEE.

The chain couples TRBV29-1 to TRBJ2-5; a weak D match, TRBD2 (5 bases). The CDR3 covers 13 residues. Per the germline V gene, CDR1 is SQVTM and CDR2 is ANQGSEA. The germline V and J ends were trimmed by 6 bases and 3 bases, with 14 bases remaining between them. CDR3 DNA: TGCAGCGTCTCACGGACGGGGAAAGAGACCCAGTACTTC. It codes for CSVSRTGKETQYF. The whole variable domain, remainder taken from reference TRBV29-1 and TRBJ2-5, is SAVISQKPSRDICQRGTSLTIQCQVDSQVTMMFWYRQQPGQSLTLIATANQGSEATYESGFVIDKFPISRPNLTFSTLTVSNMSPEDSSIYLCSVSRTGKETQYFGPGTRLLVL.

This chain links TRBV4-2 with TRBJ2-2; 7 bases are a match to TRBD2. The CDR3 extends over 16 amino acids. The ends lost 0 bases at V and 5 bases at J; junction bases unmatched: 6. CDR1 is LGHNA, CDR2 YNFKEQ, per germline. CDR3: CASSQDGAGETGELFF. The CDR3 coding sequence is TGTGCCAGCAGCCAAGATGGTGCGGGGGAGACCGGGGAGCTGTTTTTT.

CDR3 amino acids: CASSYVSMNQPQHF. In nucleotides, the CDR3 is TGTGCCAGCAGTTACGTGAGTATGAATCAGCCCCAGCATTTT. The rearrangement links TRBV6-2 or TRBV6-3 to TRBJ1-5; unclear D gene. This CDR3 comprises 14 residues. The V and J ends lost 2 bases and 4 bases respectively, with 9 bases between them. Germline loops: CDR1 MNHEY, CDR2 SVGEGT.

CDR3 amino acids: CASHRGTYEQYF. In nucleotides, the CDR3 is TGTGCCAGCCACAGGGGAACCTACGAGCAGTACTTC. The rearrangement uses TRBV6-5 and TRBJ2-7; TRBD1 aligns across 7 bases. Per the germline V gene, CDR1 is MNHEY and CDR2 is SVGAGI. This CDR3 contains 12 residues. Trimming removed 8 bases from V and 2 bases from J; junction bases left unmatched: 3.

The rearrangement uses TRBV29-1 and TRBJ2-7; D may correspond to TRBD1 or TRBD2 (5 bases each). The V gene's germline CDR1 is SQVTM and CDR2 ANQGSEA. There are 14 residues in the CDR3. V was shortened by 4 bases and J by 3 bases, with 16 bases between the two germline ends. The CDR3 sequence: CSVVGDGDNYEQYF. The CDR3 DNA sequence: TGCAGCGTTGTGGGGGACGGAGACAACTACGAGCAGTACTTC.

The chain uses TRBV5-1 and TRBJ2-3; TRBD2 matches 11 bases. J lost 2 bases, V lost 4 bases, and 9 bases had no gene match. Germline values: CDR1 SGHRS, CDR2 YFSETQ. The CDR3 totals 17 residues. The DNA for the CDR3 is TGCGCCAGCAGCCAACTAACTAGCGGGGGCCTCACAGATACGCAGTATTTT. Translation gives CASSQLTSGGLTDTQYF.

This clone appeared a single time. The J gene is TRBJ2-5, the V gene TRBV19; maybe TRBD2 (5 bases). V was trimmed by 2 bases and J by 2 bases, leaving 9 bases between them. The CDR3 loop spans 14 amino acids. Germline V gene lookup returns CDR1 LNHDA and CDR2 SQIVND (reference sequence). The CDR3 bases are TGTGCCAGTAGTATACGGGAAGGTCAAGAGACCCAGTACTTC. Translating gives CASSIREGQETQYF.

This clone came up once. The chain recombines TRBV6-5 with TRBJ2-7; a weak D match, TRBD1 (6 bases). CDR1 MNHEY and CDR2 SVGAGI come from the germline V gene. Trimming removed 6 bases at V and 4 bases at J, with 16 bases between. The CDR3 runs 14 residues. CDR3 amino acids: CASRPLTGRYEQYF. The CDR3 region has the DNA TGTGCCAGCAGACCACTGACAGGTCGGTACGAGCAGTACTTC.

V usage is TRBV28 and J usage is TRBJ1-1; perhaps TRBD1 as D (6 bases). V shed 8 bases and J shed 6 bases, with 22 bases lying between them. The CDR3 contains 15 residues. In germline, CDR1 is MDHEN, CDR2 SYDVKM. The CDR3 nucleotides read TGTGCCAGCTCGGGGGCGGGCAGGGTGAATTCTGAAGCTTTCTTT. Amino acids: CASSGAGRVNSEAFF.

The gene calls are TRBV5-6 and TRBJ2-7, with TRBD2 identical over 8 bases. Germline lookup yields CDR1 SGHDT and CDR2 YYEEEE. V shed 3 bases, J shed 3 bases, and the junction held 8 bases outside the gene matches. CDR3 size: 15 residues. CDR3 in amino acids: CASSWRVAGSYEQYF. In DNA form, the CDR3 reads TGTGCCAGCAGCTGGAGGGTAGCGGGGAGCTACGAGCAGTACTTC.

V gene TRBV27 combines with J gene TRBJ1-2; a possible D gene is TRBD1 (6 bases). The CDR3 sequence is 14 residues long. Germline V gene sequence: CDR1 MNHEY, CDR2 SMNVEV (reference sequence). Deletions cut 4 bases from V and 7 bases from J, with 16 bases between. Here the CDR3 DNA reads TGTGCCAGCAGTTACACCTCGGGGGCGGGTGGCTACACCTTC. This gives the protein CASSYTSGAGGYTF.

This chain links TRBV4-3 with TRBJ2-1; D is possibly TRBD1 (6 bases). The CDR3 is 13 amino acids. The V end lost 5 bases, the J end lost 7 bases, and 12 bases lay between the germline ends. Germline lookup yields CDR1 LGHNA and CDR2 YSLEER. As DNA, the CDR3 is TGCGCCAGCAGCAGGGGGATTCGTAATGAGCAGTTCTTC. Its translation is CASSRGIRNEQFF.

This chain joins TRBV7-3 and TRBJ1-1, with 7 bases aligning to TRBD1. This CDR3 has 13 residues. Looked up from germline, CDR1 is SGHTA and CDR2 is FQGTGA. Trimming at V came to 0 bases and at J to 12 bases, leaving 7 bases not matched to a gene. The DNA for the CDR3 is TGTGCCAGCAGCTTAACGACAGGGAGTGGATCTTTCTTT. As protein: CASSLTTGSGSFF.